The rows below give T cell receptor beta chains drawn from one sample of a study of blood T cell repertoires in COVID-19. Profiling relied on immunoSEQ multiplex PCR, and the TCRdb table lists in-frame clones only, not all of them. The sample includes some 180,000 clones, about 75% of them seen just once. Sequencing used peripheral blood. These receptors were collected from a woman aged 50 to 60 with active or convalescent COVID-19. CDR3s include the opening cysteine and the closing phenylalanine or tryptophan. The order of the fields is clone size, D gene, V gene, J gene, CDR3 protein, CDR3 DNA. D genes are given only for firm matches. Expanded clones get a size class; other rows say once, few or many, or leave the size out.

NA	TRBD2	TRBV6-1	TRBJ2-5	CASSEGLAGWETQYF	TGTGCCAGCAGTGAAGGACTAGCGGGTTGGGAGACCCAGTACTTC
NA	TRBD2	TRBV3-1/TRBV3-2	TRBJ2-7	CASKPAGASNEQYF	TGTGCCAGCAAACCAGCGGGAGCTAGTAACGAGCAGTACTTC
NA	TRBD1	TRBV6-5	TRBJ1-2	CASRTGANYGYTF	TGTGCCAGCAGGACAGGGGCTAACTATGGCTACACCTTC
NA	TRBD2	TRBV9	TRBJ2-3	CASSVEASGFTDTQYF	TGTGCCAGCAGCGTAGAGGCTAGCGGGTTCACAGATACGCAGTATTTT
NA	TRBD1	TRBV7-2	TRBJ2-1	CASSLTPPGQGAYEQFF	TGTGCCAGCAGCTTGACCCCTCCGGGACAGGGCGCTTATGAGCAGTTCTTC
NA	TRBD1	TRBV2	TRBJ1-2	CASSTTGGLILYGYTF	TGTGCCAGCAGTACGACAGGGGGACTTATTCTCTATGGCTACACCTTC
NA	NA	TRBV3-1/TRBV3-2	TRBJ2-5	CASSLYGPGQQETQYF	TGTGCCAGCAGCCTTTATGGTCCGGGACAACAAGAGACCCAGTACTTC
NA	NA	TRBV30	TRBJ1-1	CAWSDRYTEAFF	TGTGCCTGGAGTGACAGGTACACTGAAGCTTTCTTT
NA	NA	TRBV30	TRBJ1-5	CAWSGAGAQPQHF	TGTGCCTGGAGCGGGGCAGGGGCTCAGCCCCAGCATTTT
NA	NA	TRBV6-1	TRBJ2-2	CASSELSARITGELFF	TGTGCCAGCAGTGAATTGTCGGCGAGGATCACCGGGGAGCTGTTTTTT
few	TRBD1	TRBV7-6	TRBJ2-3	CASSFVAGGQDTQYF	TGTGCCAGCAGCTTCGTGGCAGGGGGCCAAGATACGCAGTATTTT
NA	NA	TRBV12-3/TRBV12-4	TRBJ2-1	CASSSGQINEQFF	TGTGCCAGCAGTTCGGGACAAATTAATGAGCAGTTCTTC
NA	NA	TRBV6-2/TRBV6-3	TRBJ2-3	CASSLTASTDTQYF	TGTGCCAGCAGCCTGACAGCTAGCACAGATACGCAGTATTTT
NA	NA	TRBV3-1/TRBV3-2	TRBJ2-5	CASSRRGGTQETQYF	TGTGCCAGCAGCCGGAGGGGGGGAACCCAAGAGACCCAGTACTTC
NA	TRBD2	TRBV5-6	TRBJ2-3	CASSFISGSSTDTQYF	TGTGCCAGCAGTTTTATTAGCGGGAGCAGTACAGATACGCAGTATTTT
few	NA	TRBV19	TRBJ1-2	CASSISALRLIDGYTF	TGTGCCAGTAGTATATCAGCACTAAGATTAATCGATGGCTACACCTTC
once	NA	TRBV6-2/TRBV6-3	TRBJ2-3	CASSPRSRDTQYF	TGTGCCAGCAGTCCCCGTAGCCGAGATACGCAGTATTTT
once	NA	TRBV30	TRBJ2-5	CAWSVRLGSGETQYF	TGTGCCTGGAGTGTACGGTTAGGATCCGGGGAGACCCAGTACTTC
NA	TRBD1	TRBV30	TRBJ1-5	CAWRPGTGEPSNQPQHF	TGTGCCTGGAGGCCGGGGACAGGGGAGCCTAGCAATCAGCCCCAGCATTTT
NA	TRBD2	TRBV30	TRBJ2-7	CACSRGVLYEQYF	TGTGCCTGCTCCCGGGGGGTATTGTACGAGCAGTACTTC
NA	NA	TRBV6-2/TRBV6-3	TRBJ2-2	CASSYLLLANTGELFF	TGTGCCAGCAGTTACCTCCTTCTCGCGAACACCGGGGAGCTGTTTTTT
NA	TRBD2	TRBV7-8	TRBJ2-7	CASSLGTSGTGEQYF	TGTGCCAGCAGCTTAGGGACTAGCGGGACCGGTGAGCAGTACTTC